This T cell receptor (beta chain) was profiled in a study of blood T cell repertoires in COVID-19. Overall study context: The study drew acute and convalescent COVID-19 samples from the United States, Italy and Spain.

Cohort 3 recovered donors had two negative PCRs, clearance, or symptom resolution. Trimming took off 2 bases at V and 5 bases at J, with 14 bases between the two ends. The CDR3 has 15 residues. CDR1 LGHDT and CDR2 YNNKEL come from the germline V gene (reference sequence). Under the authors' procedure: Estimates of nucleated cell counts were drawn from the amplification of reference gene primers. The table came from immunoSEQ multiplex PCR; TCRdb's copy has only in-frame clones and leaves some out. V, J and clone size derive from that table, while D and trimming were established from the DNA sequence. The sample has some 300,000 clones, around 90% seen once.

The sample was PBMCs or T cells enriched from blood (not recorded which). The receptor's source is a woman between 25 and 40 years old who had recovered from COVID-19. The rearrangement joins TRBV3-1 (or the pseudogene TRBV3-2) to TRBJ2-3; D remains unclear. The CDR3 DNA sequence: TGTGCCAGCAGCCAACTACTTAAGACGGGAGATACGCAGTATTTT. It codes for CASSQLLKTGDTQYF.